Presented here are 32 T cell receptor beta chains from one specimen sequenced in a study of blood T cells in healthy people across ages. A sample-barcoded 5' primer and a J-beta primer mix were used in a second PCR of about 7 to 11 cycles. TCRdb used MiXCR to reprocess the 5' RACE reads, holding one entry per CDR3 protein. The sample lists roughly 1,000,000 distinct CDR3 sequences; 20% to 25% were seen once. This sample also appeared in a second study, on T cells of mothers and their children.

Material: blood. The receptors here all came from a girl aged 2-10 years in good health.

This rearrangement joins TRBV12-5 to TRBJ1-4; D not certain. The CDR3 sequence is 16 residues long. Germline-derived CDR1 and CDR2 are LGHNT and FRNRAP. V was cut by 1 base and J by 0 bases, with 9 bases left in between. CDR3 sequence reads: CASGLGTSATNEKLFF. The CDR3 DNA is TGTGCTAGTGGTTTGGGGACGTCCGCAACTAATGAAAAACTGTTTTTT.

This clonotype was seen a handful of times. This may be a read error, as it is one base from a much larger clone. This chain uses TRBV4-1 with TRBJ2-5, with D unclear. The CDR3 sequence is 12 residues long. V shed 0 bases and J shed 7 bases, with 6 bases lying between them. In germline, CDR1 is MGHRA, CDR2 YSYEKL. The CDR3 spells CASSQDRVTQYF. CDR3 DNA: TGCGCCAGCAGCCAAGATCGGGTGACCCAGTACTTC.

This chain connects TRBV5-5 to TRBJ2-2; either TRBD1 or TRBD2 may fit D (5 bases each). CDR3 length: 14 amino acids. V lost 1 base to trimming and J lost 6 bases, with 10 bases between them. Looked up from germline, CDR1 is SGHKS and CDR2 is YYEKEE (reference sequence). This CDR3 is CASSLSLGAGELFF. For the CDR3, the DNA is TGTGCCAGCAGCTTGTCCCTGGGGGCCGGGGAGCTGTTTTTT. Full variable domain (missing parts from reference TRBV5-5 and TRBJ2-2): DAGVTQSPTHLIKTRGQQVTLRCSPISGHKSVSWYQQVLGQGPQFIFQYYEKEERGRGNFPDRFSARQFPNYSSELNVNALLLGDSALYLCASSLSLGAGELFFGEGSRLTVL.

This clonotype has more than one count but fewer than ten. The V and J genes are TRBV20-1 and TRBJ2-5; D may be TRBD2 (5 bases). V dropped 0 bases and J dropped 2 bases, with 13 bases sitting between them. The CDR3 has 15 residues. Per the germline V gene, CDR1 is DFQATT and CDR2 is SNEGSKA (reference sequence). CDR3 region: CSARDAFGGQETQYF. In DNA form, the CDR3 reads TGCAGTGCTAGAGATGCCTTCGGCGGGCAAGAGACCCAGTACTTC.

CDR3 protein: CASSLGHDGYTF. The CDR3 DNA is TGTGCCAGCAGCTTAGGACACGATGGCTACACCTTC. The rearrangement joins TRBV7-9 to TRBJ1-2, with D hard to call. The CDR3 is 12 amino acids. Trimming removed 1 base at V and 6 bases at J, with 6 bases between. The germline V gene has CDR1 SEHNR and CDR2 FQNEAQ (reference sequence).

This clonotype was seen a few times. In nucleotides, the CDR3 is TGTGCCACAGGGGATAGGGCCTACAATGAGCAGTTCTTC. Its protein product is CATGDRAYNEQFF. The rearrangement joins TRBV19 to TRBJ2-1; D perhaps matches TRBD1 (6 bases). This CDR3 has 13 amino acids. V was shortened by 10 bases and J by 2 bases, with 12 bases between the two germline ends. Germline V gene data show CDR1 as LNHDA and CDR2 as SQIVND (reference sequence).

The chain carries TRBV6-2 or TRBV6-3 and TRBJ2-7; D possibly corresponds to TRBD2 (5 bases). The V and J ends lost 4 bases and 6 bases respectively, with 19 bases between them. The CDR3 length is 15 residues. Per germline, CDR1 MNHEY and CDR2 SVGEGT. CDR3 in amino acids: CASSSPSIVLGEQYF. In DNA, the CDR3 is TGTGCCAGCAGTTCACCTAGCATCGTCCTGGGCGAGCAGTACTTC.

This clonotype was detected a few times. The chain has TRBV5-1 and TRBJ1-6, with D tentatively TRBD1 (5 bases). The CDR3 loop spans 15 amino acids. Trimming took off 4 bases at V and 8 bases at J, with 16 bases between the two ends. Germline loops: CDR1 SGHRS, CDR2 YFSETQ. In DNA, the CDR3 is TGCGCCAGCAGCGGGGCGTCCCGTGGTGATTCACCCCTCCACTTT. Residues: CASSGASRGDSPLHF.

The chain is built from TRBV29-1 and TRBJ2-1, with D possibly being TRBD2 (5 bases). Germline V gives CDR1 SQVTM, CDR2 ANQGSEA. The CDR3 length is 15 residues. The V gene lost 5 bases and the J gene lost 7 bases, with 21 bases spanning the gap. The CDR3 reads CSVQTTGITTNEQFF. The CDR3 DNA follows: TGCAGCGTTCAAACCACCGGGATCACAACTAATGAGCAGTTCTTC.

V and J are TRBV7-9 and TRBJ2-3; the D gene is possibly TRBD2 (6 bases). V was shortened by 2 bases and J by 4 bases, with 22 bases between the two germline ends. Looked up from germline, CDR1 is SEHNR and CDR2 is FQNEAQ (reference sequence). The CDR3 runs 18 residues. The chain's CDR3 is CASSLFLRTGVKPDTQYF. The CDR3 DNA is TGTGCCAGCAGCTTATTCCTCAGGACGGGAGTGAAACCAGATACGCAGTATTTT.

A few counts support this clonotype. The rearrangement joins TRBV7-9 to TRBJ2-7, with 7 positions matching TRBD2. From germline, CDR1 is SEHNR and CDR2 FQNEAQ (reference sequence). V lost 4 bases and J lost 4; bases outside the gene matches: 10. CDR3 length: 15 amino acids. CDR3 region: CASSSSTGTIYEQYF. CDR3 bases: TGTGCCAGCAGCTCCAGTACCGGGACTATTTACGAGCAGTACTTC.

This clonotype was detected only a few times. The chain employs TRBV13 and TRBJ1-1; a possible D gene is TRBD1 (5 bases). V lost 3 bases and J lost 6, with 11 bases in between. This CDR3 spans 13 amino acids. Germline CDR1 and CDR2: PRHDT and FYEKMQ (reference sequence). The CDR3 region has the DNA TGTGCCAGCAGCTTCGTGGGACGGGCTGAAGCTTTCTTT. It specifies CASSFVGRAEAFF.

V gene TRBV10-3 combines with J gene TRBJ1-2; unclear D gene. CDR3 length equals 12 residues. Trimming took 10 bases from V and 0 from J, leaving 9 bases between them. CDR1 is ENHRY, CDR2 SYGVKD, per germline. The CDR3: CATNDPNYGYTF. Written as DNA, the CDR3 is TGTGCCACTAATGACCCTAACTATGGCTACACCTTC.

The V and J genes are TRBV6-2 or TRBV6-3 and TRBJ2-3, with TRBD1 as a possible D gene (6 bases). The CDR3 runs 16 residues. V was trimmed by 1 base and J by 2 bases, leaving 13 bases between them. CDR1 and CDR2 from the germline V gene are MNHEY and SVGEGT. CDR3 sequence: CASSYFQGIYTDTQYF. DNA of the CDR3: TGTGCCAGCAGTTACTTCCAGGGGATCTACACAGATACGCAGTATTTT.

This clonotype has just a few counts. This chain connects TRBV20-1 to TRBJ2-5; perhaps TRBD1 as D (6 bases). Germline V gene sequence: CDR1 DFQATT, CDR2 SNEGSKA (reference sequence). The CDR3 loop spans 15 amino acids. Trimming took off 0 bases at V and 0 bases at J, with 11 bases between the two ends. The CDR3 spells CSARDIRDNQETQYF. For the CDR3, the DNA is TGCAGTGCTAGAGATATCCGGGACAACCAAGAGACCCAGTACTTC.

Remarks on this clonotype: Relative to the germline gene, one junction end is altered; a read error may explain this. The V gene is TRBV12-3 or TRBV12-4, the J gene TRBJ2-4, with D possibly matching TRBD1 (6 bases). The CDR3 has 11 residues. The DNA for the CDR3 is TGTGCCAGCAGTTTAGGGCAGGGGCAACACTTC. Translated: CASSLGQGQHF.

This clonotype was observed a few times. V and J are TRBV7-2 and TRBJ2-3; the match to TRBD2 covers 9 bases. The germline V gene has CDR1 SGHTA and CDR2 FQGNSA. J lost 2 bases, V lost 5 bases, and 5 bases had no gene match. This CDR3 is built from 15 residues. The CDR3: CASSPGLALTDTQYF. CDR3 sequence (DNA): TGTGCCAGCAGCCCGGGACTAGCCCTCACAGATACGCAGTATTTT.

A few counts support this clonotype. This chain's CDR3 is CASSKDRAAHQPQHF. CDR3 in DNA: TGTGCCAGCAGCAAGGACAGGGCGGCCCATCAGCCCCAGCATTTT. The chain employs TRBV7-3 and TRBJ1-5; 8 positions match TRBD1. After removal of 5 bases from V and 5 bases from J, the junction contained 8 bases not matched to a gene. Looked up from germline, CDR1 is SGHTA and CDR2 is FQGTGA. The CDR3 runs to 15 residues.

This sequence joins TRBV4-1 and TRBJ2-1, with D possibly being TRBD1 or TRBD2 (5 bases each). Germline CDR1 reads MGHRA; CDR2 reads YSYEKL. There are 16 residues in the CDR3. Trimming cost V 0 bases and J 7 bases, with 16 bases left between them. CDR3 bases: TGCGCCAGCAGCCAAGAAACAGGACTTTCGAGTAATGAGCAGTTCTTC. Its translation is CASSQETGLSSNEQFF.

This clonotype was found a few times. At one of its ends the junction is not consistent with the germline gene, which may arise from a read error. This chain uses TRBV20-1 with TRBJ2-1, with D maybe TRBD1 (6 bases). This CDR3 has 14 amino acids. Germline V gene sequence: CDR1 DFQATT, CDR2 SNEGSKA (reference sequence). Here the CDR3 DNA reads TGCAGCGCCCTAGGGGGAGTGTCCTACGATGAGCAGTTCTTC. Its protein product is CSALGGVSYDEQFF.

This clonotype occurred a few times. V gene TRBV6-2 or TRBV6-3 combines with J gene TRBJ2-7; 8 positions agree with TRBD1. CDR1 and CDR2 from the germline V gene are MNHEY and SVGEGT. The CDR3 is made up of 16 amino acids. After removal of 5 bases from V and 0 bases from J, the junction contained 9 bases not matched to a gene. The CDR3 spells CASSGGRTGNSYEQYF. In DNA, the CDR3 is TGTGCCAGCAGTGGGGGGCGGACAGGGAACTCCTACGAGCAGTACTTC.

The chain recombines TRBV29-1 with TRBJ2-3; D is possibly TRBD2 (5 bases). CDR1 is SQVTM and CDR2 is ANQGSEA in the germline V gene. The CDR3 spans 15 residues. The ends were cut back, 0 bases at V and 0 bases at J, with 10 bases in the middle. CDR3 bases: TGCAGCGTTGAAGATGTAACTAGGAGCACAGATACGCAGTATTTT. It translates to CSVEDVTRSTDTQYF.

This clonotype was seen a handful of times. The gene calls are TRBV7-9 and TRBJ2-5; the D gene is possibly TRBD2 (6 bases). Germline CDR1 is SEHNR and CDR2 is FQNEAQ (reference sequence). Trimming took off 5 bases at V and 4 bases at J, with 17 bases between the two ends. The CDR3 covers 15 residues. This chain's CDR3 is CASSARTTPGETQYF. The CDR3, as DNA: TGTGCCAGCAGCGCGAGGACTACCCCCGGAGAGACCCAGTACTTC.

This clonotype was observed at least ten times. The CDR3 DNA follows: TGTGCCAGCTCACCTGGAAGGAGCACAGATACGCAGTATTTT. Its protein product is CASSPGRSTDTQYF. This chain joins TRBV18 and TRBJ2-3; the D is unclear. V lost 3 bases to trimming and J lost 0 bases, with 7 bases between them. CDR3 length: 14 amino acids. Germline values: CDR1 KGHSH, CDR2 LQKENI.

As concerns this clonotype: Sequence at one end of the junction differs from germline and may be a read error. This chain links TRBV6-6 with TRBJ2-7, with 7 nucleotides matching TRBD1. CDR1 and CDR2 from the germline V gene are MNHNY and SVGAGI (reference sequence). CDR3 size: 15 residues. CDR3 coding DNA: TGTGCTAGCACCCGACAGGGACGGAGCTCCTACGAGCAGTACTTC. This gives the protein CASTRQGRSSYEQYF.

This clonotype was seen ten or more times. The chain joins TRBV7-2 to TRBJ1-6; D not certain. Germline V gives CDR1 SGHTA, CDR2 FQGNSA. The CDR3 spans 12 residues. Trimming cost V 3 bases and J 6 bases, with 3 bases left between them. Here the CDR3 DNA reads TGTGCCAGCAGCTTGACTAATTCACCCCTCCACTTT. This sequence encodes CASSLTNSPLHF.

The CDR3, as DNA: TGTGCCAGCAGTTATTCGTATCTCCTCGAGCAGTACTTC. The encoded protein is CASSYSYLLEQYF. The rearrangement joins TRBV7-2 to TRBJ2-7, with D unclear. The CDR3 contains 13 residues. Trimming pared 6 bases from V and 6 bases from J, leaving 15 bases between. Germline V gene sequence: CDR1 SGHTA, CDR2 FQGNSA.

This clonotype has only a few counts. The chain couples TRBV10-3 to TRBJ2-5; 9 nucleotides match TRBD2. Germline V gene data show CDR1 as ENHRY and CDR2 as SYGVKD. With V trimmed by 0 bases and J by 3 bases, 8 bases remained unmatched. This CDR3 comprises 17 residues. The CDR3 DNA follows: TGTGCCATCAGTGAGTCTCCGGGACTAGCCGGGAAAGAGACCCAGTACTTC. It yields the protein CAISESPGLAGKETQYF.

This clonotype was counted at least ten times. This chain joins TRBV12-3 or TRBV12-4 and TRBJ2-7, with D tentatively TRBD1 or TRBD2 (5 bases each). Trimming pared 5 bases from V and 0 bases from J, leaving 11 bases between. The CDR3 sequence is 14 residues long. CDR3 bases: TGTGCCAGCAGTGGGACCGCTAGCTCCTACGAGCAGTACTTC. Translated, it gives CASSGTASSYEQYF.

The rearrangement uses TRBV7-2 and TRBJ1-1; no firm D call. CDR1 is SGHTA, CDR2 FQGNSA, per germline. This CDR3 region has 13 residues. V lost 2 bases and J lost 7, with 11 bases in between. The CDR3: CASSLNAESEAFF. The CDR3 DNA reads TGTGCCAGCAGCTTAAACGCAGAGAGTGAAGCTTTCTTT.

In its sample, this clonotype was seen many times. The chain couples TRBV20-1 to TRBJ1-1; 10 positions match TRBD1. This CDR3 has 14 amino acids. Germline CDR1 and CDR2: DFQATT and SNEGSKA (reference sequence). CDR3 sequence reads: CSPGGQGDSAEAFF. The CDR3 DNA reads as TGCAGCCCGGGCGGACAGGGGGACTCTGCTGAAGCTTTCTTT.

This clonotype was picked up a small number of times. The rearrangement uses TRBV24-1 and TRBJ2-3, with TRBD2 identical over 8 bases. After removal of 3 bases from V and 0 bases from J, the junction contained 7 bases not matched to a gene. The germline gives CDR1 KGHDR, CDR2 SFDVKD. The CDR3 totals 17 residues. The CDR3 loop reads CATSDTTSGPSTDTQYF. For the CDR3, the DNA is TGTGCCACCAGTGATACAACTAGCGGACCTAGCACAGATACGCAGTATTTT.